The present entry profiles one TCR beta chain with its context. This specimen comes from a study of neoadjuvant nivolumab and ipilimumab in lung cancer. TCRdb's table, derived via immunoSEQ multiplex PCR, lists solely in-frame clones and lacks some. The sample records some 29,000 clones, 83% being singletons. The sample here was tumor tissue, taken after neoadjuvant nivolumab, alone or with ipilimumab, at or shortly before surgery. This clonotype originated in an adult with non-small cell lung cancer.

In nucleotides, the CDR3 is TGTGCCAGCAGCGGGGAAAACCGGGGTAAATATGGCTACACCTTC. Translating it yields CASSGENRGKYGYTF. The chain uses TRBV7-9 and TRBJ1-2; no reliable D call. Germline CDR1 and CDR2: SEHNR and FQNEAQ (reference sequence). V was pared by 5 bases and J by 5 bases, with 18 bases between. CDR3 length equals 15 residues. The full variable domain, its missing parts supplied by reference TRBV7-9 and TRBJ1-2, is DTGVSQNPRHKITKRGQNVTFRCDPISEHNRLYWYRQTLGQGPEFLTYFQNEAQLEKSRLLSDRFSAERPKGSFSTLEIQRTEQGDSAMYLCASSGENRGKYGYTFGSGTRLTVV.